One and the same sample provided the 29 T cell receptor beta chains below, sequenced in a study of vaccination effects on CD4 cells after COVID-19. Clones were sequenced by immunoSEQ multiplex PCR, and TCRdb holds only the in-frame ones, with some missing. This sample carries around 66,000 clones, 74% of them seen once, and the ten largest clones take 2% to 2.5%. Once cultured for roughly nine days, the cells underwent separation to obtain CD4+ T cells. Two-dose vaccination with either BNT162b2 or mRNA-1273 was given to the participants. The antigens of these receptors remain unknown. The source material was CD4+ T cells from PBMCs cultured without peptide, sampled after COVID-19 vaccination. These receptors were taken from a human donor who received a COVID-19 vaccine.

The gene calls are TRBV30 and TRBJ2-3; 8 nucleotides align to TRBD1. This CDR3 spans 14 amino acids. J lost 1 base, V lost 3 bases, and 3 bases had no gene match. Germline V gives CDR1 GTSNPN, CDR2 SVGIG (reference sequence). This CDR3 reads CAWRTRGRTDTQYF. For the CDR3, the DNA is TGTGCCTGGAGGACCAGGGGGCGCACAGATACGCAGTATTTT.

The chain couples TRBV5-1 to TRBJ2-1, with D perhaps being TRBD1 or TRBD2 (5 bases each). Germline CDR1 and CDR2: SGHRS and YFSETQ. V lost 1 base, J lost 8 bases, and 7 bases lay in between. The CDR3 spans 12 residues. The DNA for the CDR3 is TGCGCCAGCAGCTTGCGAGGGGATGAGCAGTTCTTC. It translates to CASSLRGDEQFF.

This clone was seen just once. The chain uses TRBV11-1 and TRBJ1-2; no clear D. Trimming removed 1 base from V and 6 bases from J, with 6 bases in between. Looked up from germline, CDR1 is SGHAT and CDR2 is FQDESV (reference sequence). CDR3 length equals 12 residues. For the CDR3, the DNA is TGTGCCAGCAGCTTAGGGGAAGATGGCTACACCTTC. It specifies CASSLGEDGYTF. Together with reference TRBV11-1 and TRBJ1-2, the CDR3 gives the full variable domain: EAEVAQSPRYKITEKSQAVAFWCDPISGHATLYWYRQILGQGPELLVQFQDESVVDDSQLPKDRFSAERLKGVDSTLKIQPAELGDSAMYLCASSLGEDGYTFGSGTRLTVV.

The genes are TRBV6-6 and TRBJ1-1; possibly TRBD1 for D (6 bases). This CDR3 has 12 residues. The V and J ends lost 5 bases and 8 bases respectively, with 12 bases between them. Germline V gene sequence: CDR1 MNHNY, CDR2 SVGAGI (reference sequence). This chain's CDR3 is CASSINRDEAFF. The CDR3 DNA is TGTGCCAGCAGTATTAACAGGGACGAAGCTTTCTTT.

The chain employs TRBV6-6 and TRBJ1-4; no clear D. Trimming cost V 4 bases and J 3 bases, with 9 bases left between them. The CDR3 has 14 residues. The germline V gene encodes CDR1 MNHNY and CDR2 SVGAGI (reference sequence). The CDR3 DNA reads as TGTGCCAGCAGTTTAGGGCAGTCTAATGAAAAACTGTTTTTT. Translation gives CASSLGQSNEKLFF.

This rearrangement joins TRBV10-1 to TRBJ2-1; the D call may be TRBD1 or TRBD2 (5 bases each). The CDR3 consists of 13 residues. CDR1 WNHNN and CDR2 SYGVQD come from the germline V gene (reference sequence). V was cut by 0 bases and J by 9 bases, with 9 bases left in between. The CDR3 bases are TGCGCCAGCAGTGAGTCGTTGAGGGGTGAGCAGTTCTTC. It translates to CASSESLRGEQFF.

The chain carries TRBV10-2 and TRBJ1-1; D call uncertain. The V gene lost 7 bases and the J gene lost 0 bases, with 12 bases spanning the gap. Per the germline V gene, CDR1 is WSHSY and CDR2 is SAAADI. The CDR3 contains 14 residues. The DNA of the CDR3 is TGCGCCAGCAACTTCGGAAACATGAACACTGAAGCTTTCTTT. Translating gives CASNFGNMNTEAFF.

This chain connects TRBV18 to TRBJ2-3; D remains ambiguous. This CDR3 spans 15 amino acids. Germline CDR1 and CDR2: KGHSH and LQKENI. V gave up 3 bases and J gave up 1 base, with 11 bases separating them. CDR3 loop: CASSPGSVGTDTQYF. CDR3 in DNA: TGTGCCAGCTCACCCGGGTCTGTCGGCACAGATACGCAGTATTTT. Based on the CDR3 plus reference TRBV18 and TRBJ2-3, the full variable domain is NAGVMQNPRHLVRRRGQEARLRCSPMKGHSHVYWYRQLPEEGLKFMVYLQKENIIDESGMPKERFSAEFPKEGPSILRIQQVVRGDSAAYFCASSPGSVGTDTQYFGPGTRLTVL.

CDR3: CASSRVGWTEAFF. CDR3 nucleotides: TGTGCCAGCTCCAGGGTTGGGTGGACTGAAGCTTTCTTT. This chain connects TRBV6-5 to TRBJ1-1, with a possible D match to TRBD1 (5 bases). Germline assignment: CDR1 MNHEY and CDR2 SVGAGI. The CDR3 is 13 residues long. V lost 8 bases to trimming and J lost 5 bases, with 15 bases between them.

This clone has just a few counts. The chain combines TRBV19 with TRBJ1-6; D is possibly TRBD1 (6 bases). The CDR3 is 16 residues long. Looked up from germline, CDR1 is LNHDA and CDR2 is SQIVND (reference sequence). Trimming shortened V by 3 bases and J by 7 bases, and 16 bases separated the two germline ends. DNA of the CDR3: TGTGCCAGTAGTATTGGCCTGGGGACAAACAATTCACCCCTCCACTTT. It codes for CASSIGLGTNNSPLHF. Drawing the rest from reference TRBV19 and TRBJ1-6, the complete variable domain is DGGITQSPKYLFRKEGQNVTLSCEQNLNHDAMYWYRQDPGQGLRLIYYSQIVNDFQKGDIAEGYSVSREKKESFPLTVTSAQKNPTAFYLCASSIGLGTNNSPLHFGNGTRLTVT.

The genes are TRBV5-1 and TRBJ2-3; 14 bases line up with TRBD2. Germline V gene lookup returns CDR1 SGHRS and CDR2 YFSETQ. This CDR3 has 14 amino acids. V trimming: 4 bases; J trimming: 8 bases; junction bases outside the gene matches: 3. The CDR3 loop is CASSAGLAGVTQYF. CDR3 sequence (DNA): TGCGCCAGCAGCGCGGGACTAGCGGGGGTTACGCAGTATTTT.

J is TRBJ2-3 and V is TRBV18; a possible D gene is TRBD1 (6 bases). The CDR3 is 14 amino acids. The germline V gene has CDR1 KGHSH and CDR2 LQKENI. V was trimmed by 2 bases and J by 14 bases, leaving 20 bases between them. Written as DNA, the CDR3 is TGTGCCAGCTCACCAGTGGCGGAGACGGCCAGGGGGTATTTT. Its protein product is CASSPVAETARGYF.

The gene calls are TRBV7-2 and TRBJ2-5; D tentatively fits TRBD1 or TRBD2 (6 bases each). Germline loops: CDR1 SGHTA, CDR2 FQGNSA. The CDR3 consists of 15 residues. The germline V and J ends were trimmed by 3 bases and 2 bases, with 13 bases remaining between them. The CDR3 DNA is TGTGCCAGCAGCTTTCGACCGGGGGCTCAAGAGACCCAGTACTTC. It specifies CASSFRPGAQETQYF. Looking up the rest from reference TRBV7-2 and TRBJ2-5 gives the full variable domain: GAGVSQSPSNKVTEKGKDVELRCDPISGHTALYWYRQSLGQGLEFLIYFQGNSAPDKSGLPSDRFSAERTGGSVSTLTIQRTQQEDSAVYLCASSFRPGAQETQYFGPGTRLLVL.

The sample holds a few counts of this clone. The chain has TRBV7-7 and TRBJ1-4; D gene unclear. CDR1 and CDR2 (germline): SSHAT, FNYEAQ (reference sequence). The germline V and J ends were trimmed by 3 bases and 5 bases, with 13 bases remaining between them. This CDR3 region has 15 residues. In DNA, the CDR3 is TGTGCCAGCAGCTTCTCTAACGGGCCGAATGAAAAACTGTTTTTT. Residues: CASSFSNGPNEKLFF.

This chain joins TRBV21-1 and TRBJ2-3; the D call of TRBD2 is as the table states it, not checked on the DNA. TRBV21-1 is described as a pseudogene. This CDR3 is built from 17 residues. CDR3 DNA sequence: TGTGCCAGCAGCAAAGAAGGCCAGCGGGGGACCACAGATACGCAGTATTTT. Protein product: CASSKEGQRGTTDTQYF.

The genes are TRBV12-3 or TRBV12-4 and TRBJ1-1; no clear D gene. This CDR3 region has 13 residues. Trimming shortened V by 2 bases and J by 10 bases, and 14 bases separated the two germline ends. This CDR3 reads CASSLSIPEGAFF. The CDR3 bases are TGTGCCAGCAGTTTATCGATCCCCGAGGGAGCTTTCTTT.

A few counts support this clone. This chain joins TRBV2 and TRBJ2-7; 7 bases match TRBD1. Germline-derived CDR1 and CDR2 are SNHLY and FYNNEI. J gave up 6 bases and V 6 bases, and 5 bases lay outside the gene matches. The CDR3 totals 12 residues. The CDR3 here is CASSAGTAEQYV. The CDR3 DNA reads TGTGCCAGCAGCGCCGGGACAGCCGAGCAGTACGTC.

CDR3 coding DNA: TGTGCCAGTAGCCAGAATACCAATGAAAAACTGTTTTTT. Residues: CASSQNTNEKLFF. The rearrangement joins TRBV19 to TRBJ1-4; D is ambiguous. V shed 6 bases and J shed 5 bases, with 10 bases lying between them. The CDR3 has 13 amino acids. Germline-derived CDR1 and CDR2 are LNHDA and SQIVND (reference sequence).

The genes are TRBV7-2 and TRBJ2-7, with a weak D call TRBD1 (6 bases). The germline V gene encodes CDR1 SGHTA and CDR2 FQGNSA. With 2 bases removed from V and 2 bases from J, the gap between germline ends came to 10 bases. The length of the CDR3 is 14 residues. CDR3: CASSLIRGPYEQYV. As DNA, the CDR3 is TGTGCCAGCAGCTTAATCAGGGGACCCTACGAGCAGTACGTC.

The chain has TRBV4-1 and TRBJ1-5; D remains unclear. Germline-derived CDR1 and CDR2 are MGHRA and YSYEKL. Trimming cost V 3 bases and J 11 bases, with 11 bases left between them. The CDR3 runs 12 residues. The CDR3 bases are TGCGCCAGCAGCCAGGGCCTTGGGGCCCAGCATTTT. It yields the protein CASSQGLGAQHF.

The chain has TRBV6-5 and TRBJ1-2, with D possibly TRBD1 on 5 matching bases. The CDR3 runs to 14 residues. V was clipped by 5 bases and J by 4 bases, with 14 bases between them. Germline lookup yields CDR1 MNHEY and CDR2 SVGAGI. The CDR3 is CASSTKGAGYGYTF. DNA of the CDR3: TGTGCCAGCAGTACGAAAGGGGCTGGCTATGGCTACACCTTC.

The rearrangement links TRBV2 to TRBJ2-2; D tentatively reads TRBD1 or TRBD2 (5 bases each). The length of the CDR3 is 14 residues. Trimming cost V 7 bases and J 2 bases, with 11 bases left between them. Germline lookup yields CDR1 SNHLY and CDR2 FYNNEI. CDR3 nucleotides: TGTGCCAGCAAGGGGAGCTCAAACACCGGGGAGCTGTTTTTT. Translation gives CASKGSSNTGELFF.

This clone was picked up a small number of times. The CDR3 spells CASSLRADLWDGYTF. Written as DNA, the CDR3 is TGTGCCAGCAGCTTGAGGGCGGACTTGTGGGATGGCTACACCTTC. The gene calls are TRBV5-5 and TRBJ1-2; D uncertain. CDR1 and CDR2 from the germline V gene are SGHKS and YYEKEE (reference sequence). V dropped 1 base and J dropped 6 bases, with 16 bases sitting between them. The CDR3 is made up of 15 amino acids.

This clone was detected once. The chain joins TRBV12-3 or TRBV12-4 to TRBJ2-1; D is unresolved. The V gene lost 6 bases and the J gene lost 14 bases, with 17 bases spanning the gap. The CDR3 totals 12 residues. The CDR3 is CASSTQPNNKFF. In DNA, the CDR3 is TGTGCCAGCAGCACACAACCAAACAATAAGTTCTTC.

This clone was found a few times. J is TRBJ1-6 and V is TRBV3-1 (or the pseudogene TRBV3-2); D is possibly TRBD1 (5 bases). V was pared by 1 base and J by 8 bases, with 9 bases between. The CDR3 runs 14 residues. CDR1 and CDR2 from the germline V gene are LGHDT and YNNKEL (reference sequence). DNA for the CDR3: TGTGCCAGCAGCCAAGTGGGGGGGGATTCACCCCTCCACTTT. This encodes CASSQVGGDSPLHF.

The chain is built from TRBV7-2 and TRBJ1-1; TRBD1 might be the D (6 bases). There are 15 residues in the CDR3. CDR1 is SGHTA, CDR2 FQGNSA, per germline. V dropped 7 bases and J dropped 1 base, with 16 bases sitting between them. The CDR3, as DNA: TGTGCCAGCACCCCACGTGGACAGTCGAACACTGAAGCTTTCTTT. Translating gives CASTPRGQSNTEAFF.

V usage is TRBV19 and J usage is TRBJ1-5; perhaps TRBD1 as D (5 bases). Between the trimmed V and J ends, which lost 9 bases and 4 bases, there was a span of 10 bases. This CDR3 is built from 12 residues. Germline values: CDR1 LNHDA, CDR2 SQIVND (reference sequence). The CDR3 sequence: CASRDLNQPQHF. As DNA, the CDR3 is TGTGCCAGCCGGGACTTGAATCAGCCCCAGCATTTT.

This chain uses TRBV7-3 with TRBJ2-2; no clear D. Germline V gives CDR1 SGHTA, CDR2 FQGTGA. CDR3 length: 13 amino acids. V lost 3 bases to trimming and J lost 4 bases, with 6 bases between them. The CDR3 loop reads CASSFSSTGELFF. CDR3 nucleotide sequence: TGTGCCAGCAGCTTTTCCTCCACCGGGGAGCTGTTTTTT.

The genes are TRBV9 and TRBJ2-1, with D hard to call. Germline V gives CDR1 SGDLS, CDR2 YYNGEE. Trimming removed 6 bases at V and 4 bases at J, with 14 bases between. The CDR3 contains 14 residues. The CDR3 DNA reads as TGTGCCAGCACGGCCCAAGATACGTACAATGAGCAGTTCTTC. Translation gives CASTAQDTYNEQFF.